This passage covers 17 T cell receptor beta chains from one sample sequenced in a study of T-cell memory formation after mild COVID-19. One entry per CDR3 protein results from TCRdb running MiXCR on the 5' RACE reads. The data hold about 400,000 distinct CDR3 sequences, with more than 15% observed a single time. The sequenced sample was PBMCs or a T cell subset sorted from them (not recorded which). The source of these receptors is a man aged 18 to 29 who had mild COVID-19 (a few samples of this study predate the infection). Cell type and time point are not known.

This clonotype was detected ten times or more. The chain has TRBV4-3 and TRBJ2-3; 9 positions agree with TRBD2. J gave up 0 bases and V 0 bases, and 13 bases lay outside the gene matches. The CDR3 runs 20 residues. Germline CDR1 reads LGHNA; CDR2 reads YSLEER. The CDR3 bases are TGCGCCAGCAGCCAAGATGGAGGCGGGGGGGCGCCTGGGAGCACAGATACGCAGTATTTT. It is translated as CASSQDGGGGAPGSTDTQYF.

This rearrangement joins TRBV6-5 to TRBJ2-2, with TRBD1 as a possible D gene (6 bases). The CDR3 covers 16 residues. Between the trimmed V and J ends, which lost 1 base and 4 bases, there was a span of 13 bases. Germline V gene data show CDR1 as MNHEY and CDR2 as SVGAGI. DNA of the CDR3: TGTGCCAGCAGTTACTATCCAGGGGAGACCACCGGGGAGCTGTTTTTT. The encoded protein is CASSYYPGETTGELFF.

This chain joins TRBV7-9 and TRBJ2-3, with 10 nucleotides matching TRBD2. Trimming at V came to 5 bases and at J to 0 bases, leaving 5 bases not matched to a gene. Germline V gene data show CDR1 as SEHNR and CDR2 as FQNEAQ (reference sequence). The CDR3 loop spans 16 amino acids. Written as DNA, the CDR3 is TGTGCCAGCAGCAGTACTAGCGGGGCCAGCACAGATACGCAGTATTTT. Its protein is CASSSTSGASTDTQYF.

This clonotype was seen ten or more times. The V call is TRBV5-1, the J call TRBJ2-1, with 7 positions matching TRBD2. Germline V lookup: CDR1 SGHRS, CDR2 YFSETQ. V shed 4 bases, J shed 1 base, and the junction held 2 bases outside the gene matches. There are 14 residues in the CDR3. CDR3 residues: CASSGGGSYNEQFF. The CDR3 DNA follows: TGCGCCAGCAGCGGGGGGGGTTCCTACAATGAGCAGTTCTTC. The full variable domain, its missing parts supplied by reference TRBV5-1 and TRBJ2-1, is KAGVTQTPRYLIKTRGQQVTLSCSPISGHRSVSWYQQTPGQGLQFLFEYFSETQRNKGNFPGRFSGRQFSNSRSEMNVSTLELGDSALYLCASSGGGSYNEQFFGPGTRLTVL.

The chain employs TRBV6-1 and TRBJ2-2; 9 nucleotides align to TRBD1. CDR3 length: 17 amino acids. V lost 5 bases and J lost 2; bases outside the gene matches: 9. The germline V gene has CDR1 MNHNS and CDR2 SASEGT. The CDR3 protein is CASSPSGGQGNTGELFF. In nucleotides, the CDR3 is TGTGCCAGCAGTCCTTCAGGGGGACAGGGTAACACCGGGGAGCTGTTTTTT.

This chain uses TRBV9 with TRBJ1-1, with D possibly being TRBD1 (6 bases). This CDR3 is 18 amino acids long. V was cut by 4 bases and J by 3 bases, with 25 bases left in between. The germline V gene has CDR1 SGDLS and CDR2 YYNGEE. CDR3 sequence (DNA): TGTGCCAGCAGCCCCACGGGACACCTACAGTTCGGGCACACTGAAGCTTTCTTT. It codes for CASSPTGHLQFGHTEAFF.

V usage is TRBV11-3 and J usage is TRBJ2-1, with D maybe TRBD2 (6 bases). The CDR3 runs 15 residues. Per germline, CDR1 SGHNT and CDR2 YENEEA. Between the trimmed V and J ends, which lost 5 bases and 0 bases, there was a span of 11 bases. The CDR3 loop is CASSGRGSSYNEQFF. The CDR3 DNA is TGTGCCAGCAGCGGACGGGGGTCCTCCTACAATGAGCAGTTCTTC.

This chain's CDR3 is CASSQAGRIATEAFF. The CDR3 DNA reads TGTGCCAGCAGCCAAGCGGGCAGGATCGCCACTGAAGCTTTCTTT. This chain joins TRBV3-1 and TRBJ1-1; D is ambiguous. Trimming cost V 1 base and J 4 bases, with 13 bases left between them. Germline V gene lookup returns CDR1 LGHDT and CDR2 YNNKEL (reference sequence). This CDR3 region has 15 residues.

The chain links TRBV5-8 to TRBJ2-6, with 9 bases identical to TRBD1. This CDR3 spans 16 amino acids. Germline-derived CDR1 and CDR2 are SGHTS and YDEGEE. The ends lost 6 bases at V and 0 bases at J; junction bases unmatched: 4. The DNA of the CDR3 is TGTGCCAGCACCGGGACAGGGCTCTCTGGGGCCAACGTCCTGACTTTC. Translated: CASTGTGLSGANVLTF.

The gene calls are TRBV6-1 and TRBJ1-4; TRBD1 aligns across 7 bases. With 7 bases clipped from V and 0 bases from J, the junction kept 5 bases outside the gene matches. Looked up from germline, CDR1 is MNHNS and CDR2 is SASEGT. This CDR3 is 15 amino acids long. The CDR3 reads CASTRDRATNEKLFF. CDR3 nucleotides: TGTGCCAGCACTCGGGACAGAGCAACTAATGAAAAACTGTTTTTT.

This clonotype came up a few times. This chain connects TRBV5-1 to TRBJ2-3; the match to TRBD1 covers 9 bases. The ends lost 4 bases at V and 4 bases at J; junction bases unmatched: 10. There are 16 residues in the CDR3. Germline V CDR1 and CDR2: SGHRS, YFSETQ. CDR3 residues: CASSRRQGVRADTQYF. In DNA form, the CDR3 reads TGCGCCAGCAGCCGCCGACAGGGGGTTAGGGCAGATACGCAGTATTTT. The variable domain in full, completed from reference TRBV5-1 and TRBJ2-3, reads KAGVTQTPRYLIKTRGQQVTLSCSPISGHRSVSWYQQTPGQGLQFLFEYFSETQRNKGNFPGRFSGRQFSNSRSEMNVSTLELGDSALYLCASSRRQGVRADTQYFGPGTRLTVL.

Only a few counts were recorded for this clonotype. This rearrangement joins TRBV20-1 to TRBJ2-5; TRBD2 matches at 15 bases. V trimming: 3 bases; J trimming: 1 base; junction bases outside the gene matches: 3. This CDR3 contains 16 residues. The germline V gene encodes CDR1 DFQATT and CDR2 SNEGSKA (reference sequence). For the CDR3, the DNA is TGCAGTGCTAGGGGACTAGCGGGGGGCACCCAAGAGACCCAGTACTTC. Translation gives CSARGLAGGTQETQYF.

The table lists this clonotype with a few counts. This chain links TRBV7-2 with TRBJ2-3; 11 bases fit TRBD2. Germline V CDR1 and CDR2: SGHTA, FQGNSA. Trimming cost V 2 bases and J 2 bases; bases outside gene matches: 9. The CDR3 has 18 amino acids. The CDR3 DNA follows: TGTGCCAGCAGCTTAACACGGAGGACTAGCGGGTACACAGATACGCAGTATTTT. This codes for CASSLTRRTSGYTDTQYF.

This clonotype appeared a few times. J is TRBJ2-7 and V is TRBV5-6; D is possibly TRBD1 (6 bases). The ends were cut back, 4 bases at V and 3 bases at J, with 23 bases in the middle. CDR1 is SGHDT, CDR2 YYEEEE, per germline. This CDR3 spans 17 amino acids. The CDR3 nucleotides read TGTGCCAGCAGCCGGACGCAGGGGACCTCAGGAGGCTACGAGCAGTACGTC. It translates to CASSRTQGTSGGYEQYV.

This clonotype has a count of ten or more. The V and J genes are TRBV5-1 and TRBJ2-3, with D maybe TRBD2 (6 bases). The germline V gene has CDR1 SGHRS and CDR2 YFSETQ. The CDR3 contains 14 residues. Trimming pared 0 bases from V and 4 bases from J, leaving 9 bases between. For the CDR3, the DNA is TGCGCCAGCAGCTTGGAACTAGCATCAGATACGCAGTATTTT. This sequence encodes CASSLELASDTQYF.

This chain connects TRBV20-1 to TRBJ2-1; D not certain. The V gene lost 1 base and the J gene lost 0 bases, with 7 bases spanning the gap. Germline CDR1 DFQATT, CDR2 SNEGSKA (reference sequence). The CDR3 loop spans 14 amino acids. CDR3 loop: CSARAQSSYNEQFF. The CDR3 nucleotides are TGCAGTGCTAGAGCGCAAAGCTCCTACAATGAGCAGTTCTTC.

The CDR3 DNA is TGTGCCAGCAGCTTGATCGGCAATTACGAGCAGTACTTC. It is translated as CASSLIGNYEQYF. The V gene is TRBV5-8, the J gene TRBJ2-7; D gene unclear. V lost 1 base and J lost 4, with 9 bases in between. Germline lookup yields CDR1 SGHTS and CDR2 YDEGEE. The CDR3 consists of 13 residues.